This T cell receptor beta chain emerged from a study of regulatory T cells in long-lasting Graves disease. Study-level background: Those with persistent Graves' disease had received antithyroid drugs for over 5 years with positive TSH receptor antibodies.

The time point is: persistent/refractory GD, antithyroid drugs over 5 years with positive TRAb. Extracted RNA from PBMCs served as the source of the TCR library. To make TCR beta libraries, researchers used iRepertoire HTBI primers and Arm-PCR of CDR3 regions. TCRdb itself ran the multiplex PCR reads through MiXCR, one entry per CDR3 protein. The sample comprises over 650,000 distinct CDR3 sequences, approximately 29% of which are singletons, and under 55% rests with the top ten. The CDR3 sequence is 13 residues long. Trimming took 5 bases from V and 7 from J, leaving 14 bases between them. From germline, CDR1 is MNHEY and CDR2 SVGEGT.

This sequence was found in a female donor with Graves disease. This specimen consisted of peripheral blood mononuclear cells (PBMCs), obtained when the disease was refractory, from a patient treated with antithyroid drugs. The J gene is TRBJ1-1, the V gene TRBV6-2 or TRBV6-3; maybe TRBD1 (6 bases). In DNA form, the CDR3 reads TGTGCCAGCAGTGACTTGGGGGCGGGTGAAGCTTTCTTT. Protein product: CASSDLGAGEAFF.